The present T cell receptor beta chain was sequenced within a study of cytotoxic CD8 clonotypes in ibrutinib-treated CLL. Germline CDR1 SGHAT, CDR2 FQNNGV. The J segment lost 4 bases and the V segment lost 3 bases, leaving 8 bases of the junction unmatched. The CDR3 runs 17 residues. Assay: immunoSEQ multiplex PCR; the TCRdb copy retains only in-frame clones and omits some. This sample has about 140,000 clones, with approximately 80% found just once. The sample was PBMCs, taken after 12 months of ibrutinib treatment. The source of this sequence is a human donor with chronic lymphocytic leukemia. This chain links TRBV11-2 with TRBJ2-3; TRBD2 matches at 12 bases. This chain's CDR3 is CASSFRLAGERPDTQYF. In DNA, the CDR3 is TGTGCCAGCAGCTTCCGACTAGCGGGGGAACGGCCAGATACGCAGTATTTT.